This is a list of T cell receptor beta chains from one sample in a study of blood T cell repertoires in COVID-19. The method was immunoSEQ multiplex PCR; TCRdb's version includes in-frame clones alone and lacks a portion of them. The top ten hold about 1.5% of the sample, which has some 150,000 clones, over 85% seen once. Sequencing input: peripheral blood. These receptor sequences come from a human donor in a cohort sampled during active COVID-19. CDR3s include the opening cysteine and the closing phenylalanine or tryptophan. The order of the fields is J gene, clone size, V gene, D gene, CDR3 protein, CDR3 DNA. A D gene is named only where the DNA matches it firmly. Clone size appears in some rows only: once, few, many, or a class for an expanded clone.

TRBJ2-6 . TRBV7-6 . CASSSPGAGANVLTF TGTGCCAGCAGCTCCCCAGGCGCTGGGGCCAACGTCCTGACTTTC
TRBJ1-5 . TRBV4-1 . CASSQGPGGELNQPQHF TGCGCCAGCAGCCAAGGGCCTGGTGGAGAACTTAATCAGCCCCAGCATTTT
TRBJ2-1 few TRBV7-3 TRBD2 CASSLNPGTSDNEQFF TGTGCCAGCAGCTTAAACCCCGGGACTAGCGACAATGAGCAGTTCTTC
TRBJ2-7 . TRBV7-9 . CASSRDTRYEQYF TGTGCCAGCAGCAGGGACACCCGCTACGAGCAGTACTTC
TRBJ2-3 . TRBV3-1/TRBV3-2 . CASTLLSEADTQYF TGTGCCAGCACCTTACTCTCGGAGGCAGATACGCAGTATTTT
TRBJ2-2 few TRBV4-2 TRBD1 CASSQGTGDTGELFF TGTGCCAGCAGCCAAGGGACAGGGGACACCGGGGAGCTGTTTTTT
TRBJ2-1 . TRBV5-6 TRBD1 CASSFVDRDEQFF TGTGCCAGCAGCTTTGTCGACAGGGATGAGCAGTTCTTC
TRBJ2-3 . TRBV9 TRBD2 CASSKLAGGTDTQYF TGTGCCAGCAGCAAACTAGCGGGGGGCACAGATACGCAGTATTTT
TRBJ2-3 . TRBV5-1 . CASSLLGTVGDTQYF TGCGCCAGCAGCTTATTAGGGACTGTCGGGGATACGCAGTATTTT
TRBJ2-7 . TRBV28 . CASTPTQGRESSYEQYF TGTGCCAGCACCCCCACTCAGGGGCGGGAGAGCTCCTACGAGCAGTACTTC
TRBJ1-3 . TRBV4-2 TRBD1 CASSLDRGSGNTIYF TGTGCCAGCAGCTTGGACAGGGGCTCTGGAAACACCATATATTTT
TRBJ1-5 . TRBV5-4 TRBD1 CASSFSTGTGGNQPQHF TGTGCCAGCAGCTTTTCCACCGGGACAGGGGGCAATCAGCCCCAGCATTTT
TRBJ2-6 . TRBV3-1/TRBV3-2 . CASGLRGGANVLTF TGTGCCAGCGGTCTTCGAGGGGGGGCCAACGTCCTGACTTTC
TRBJ2-7 . TRBV4-3 TRBD1 CASSRMPTGTASYEQYF TGCGCCAGCAGCCGGATGCCAACCGGGACAGCTTCCTACGAGCAGTACTTC
TRBJ2-5 . TRBV5-1 TRBD2 CASSPTSVQETQYF TGCGCCAGCAGCCCGACTAGCGTTCAAGAGACCCAGTACTTC
TRBJ1-5 . TRBV7-2 TRBD1 CASSLDRGNNQPQHF TGTGCCAGCAGCTTAGACAGGGGCAACAATCAGCCCCAGCATTTT
TRBJ2-7 . TRBV6-5 . CASMNRASSYEQYF TGTGCCAGCATGAACAGGGCGAGCTCCTACGAGCAGTACTTC
TRBJ2-3 . TRBV7-9 TRBD1 CASSLELGTGGSDTQYF TGTGCCAGCAGCTTAGAACTCGGGACAGGGGGCTCGGATACGCAGTATTTT
TRBJ2-3 . TRBV20-1 TRBD2 CSASAPAGHTDTQYF TGCAGTGCTAGTGCCCCAGCGGGGCACACAGATACGCAGTATTTT
TRBJ2-5 . TRBV5-4 TRBD2 CASSLRGLAVQETQYF TGTGCCAGCAGCTTGAGGGGACTAGCGGTCCAAGAGACCCAGTACTTC
TRBJ1-1 . TRBV5-6 TRBD1 CASSLGTDLMNTEAFF TGTGCCAGCAGCTTAGGGACAGACCTAATGAACACTGAAGCTTTCTTT
TRBJ1-5 few TRBV7-9 . CASSLVENQPQHF TGTGCCAGCAGCTTAGTTGAGAATCAGCCCCAGCATTTT
TRBJ1-2 . TRBV30 . CAPTEYGYTF TGTGCCCCGACTGAATATGGCTACACCTTC
TRBJ1-3 . TRBV5-6 . CASTLYPGISGNTIYF TGTGCCAGCACCCTGTACCCAGGGATCTCTGGAAACACCATATATTTT
TRBJ1-2 . TRBV2 TRBD1 CASSGAGTGIYGYTF TGTGCCAGCAGTGGGGCCGGGACAGGCATCTATGGCTACACCTTC
TRBJ2-1 . TRBV25-1 TRBD1 CASSRGTGANEQFF TGTGCCAGCAGTCGGGGGACAGGGGCCAATGAGCAGTTCTTC
TRBJ1-5 . TRBV7-2 . CASSARRGDQPQHF TGTGCCAGCAGCGCCCGGAGGGGAGATCAGCCCCAGCATTTT
TRBJ1-4 . TRBV5-6 TRBD1 CASSSGQGVTNEKLFF TGTGCCAGCAGCAGCGGACAGGGGGTAACTAATGAAAAACTGTTTTTT
TRBJ2-7 few TRBV9 TRBD1 CASSPTGGRSYEQYF TGTGCCAGCAGCCCGACAGGGGGCAGGTCCTACGAGCAGTACTTC
TRBJ2-1 . TRBV11-2 . CASSSQGREQFF TGTGCCAGCAGCTCCCAGGGAAGGGAGCAGTTCTTC
TRBJ2-2 . TRBV7-3 TRBD1 CASSLTRTGYPGELFF TGTGCCAGCAGCTTAACCCGGACAGGGTATCCCGGGGAGCTGTTTTTT
TRBJ2-5 . TRBV10-3 TRBD1 CAISPGQAVYTQYF TGTGCCATCAGTCCGGGACAGGCCGTTTATACCCAGTACTTC
TRBJ2-7 . TRBV5-4 TRBD1 CASSRRTGESSYEQYF TGTGCCAGCAGCCGGAGGACAGGCGAAAGCTCCTACGAGCAGTACTTC
TRBJ2-7 few TRBV30 TRBD1 CAGRTGGWSEQYF TGTGCCGGCCGGACAGGGGGATGGAGCGAGCAGTACTTC
TRBJ2-2 . TRBV29-1 TRBD2 CSVFLSGGATGELFF TGCAGCGTTTTCCTTAGCGGGGGGGCAACCGGGGAGCTGTTTTTT
TRBJ2-7 few TRBV6-1 TRBD1 CASSDPRQGTYEQYF TGTGCCAGCAGTGATCCCCGACAGGGCACCTACGAGCAGTACTTC
TRBJ1-2 many TRBV7-3 . CASSLDNFYGYTF TGTGCCAGCAGCTTAGATAACTTCTATGGCTACACCTTC
TRBJ1-1 . TRBV7-9 TRBD1 CASSPFGTGEDTEAFF TGTGCCAGCAGCCCGTTCGGGACAGGGGAGGACACTGAAGCTTTCTTT
TRBJ1-2 once TRBV2 . CASKEGNYGYTF TGTGCCAGCAAAGAGGGAAACTATGGCTACACCTTC
TRBJ2-5 . TRBV20-1 . CSASRDQETQYF TGCAGTGCTAGTCGGGACCAAGAGACCCAGTACTTC
TRBJ2-2 . TRBV30 TRBD1 CARTGNTGELFF TGTGCTCGGACAGGGAACACCGGGGAGCTGTTTTTT
TRBJ2-5 . TRBV5-5 . CASSPGLAGETQYF TGTGCCAGCAGCCCGGGATTAGCAGGAGAGACCCAGTACTTC
TRBJ2-1 . TRBV2 TRBD2 CASSPSGGAISEQFF TGTGCCAGCAGTCCTAGCGGGGGGGCTATAAGTGAGCAGTTCTTC
TRBJ1-2 . TRBV19 TRBD1 CASRTGGPFYGYTF TGTGCCAGTAGGACAGGGGGTCCTTTCTATGGCTACACCTTC
TRBJ1-6 . TRBV19 . CASSEARRTNSPLHF TGTGCCAGTAGTGAGGCCCGCAGAACTAATTCACCCCTCCACTTT
TRBJ1-1 . TRBV5-1 . CASSLSGSPRDTEAFF TGCGCCAGCAGCTTGTCTGGCAGCCCTAGAGACACTGAAGCTTTCTTT
TRBJ1-6 . TRBV9 . CASSGGRTDNSPLHF TGTGCCAGCAGCGGGGGCAGGACGGATAATTCACCCCTCCACTTT
TRBJ1-5 many TRBV18 . CASSSDRWNQPQHF TGTGCCAGCTCATCGGACAGATGGAATCAGCCCCAGCATTTT
TRBJ2-7 . TRBV29-1 . CSVEDRGRGRYEQYF TGCAGCGTTGAAGATCGGGGCAGGGGTCGTTACGAGCAGTACTTC
TRBJ2-1 . TRBV13 TRBD1 CASSLGRGQGYNEQFF TGTGCCAGCAGCTTAGGCAGGGGGCAAGGGTACAATGAGCAGTTCTTC
TRBJ2-5 . TRBV11-2 TRBD2 CASSPGEAGGQETQYF TGTGCCAGCAGCCCGGGAGAGGCGGGGGGGCAAGAGACCCAGTACTTC
TRBJ2-3 once TRBV7-2 . CASRGSTFSTDTQYF TGTGCCAGCCGGGGGTCTACTTTTAGCACAGATACGCAGTATTTT
TRBJ1-3 . TRBV19 . CASMRAGVNTIYF TGTGCCAGTATGAGGGCCGGAGTAAACACCATATATTTT
TRBJ1-3 . TRBV9 . CASSVGAVSGNTIYF TGTGCCAGCAGCGTAGGGGCTGTCTCTGGAAACACCATATATTTT
TRBJ2-7 . TRBV9 TRBD1 CASSTAGTGGLEQYF TGTGCCAGCAGCACCGCCGGGACAGGGGGCTTGGAGCAGTACTTC
TRBJ2-5 . TRBV5-1 . CASSLVELETQYF TGCGCCAGCAGCTTGGTGGAGCTCGAGACCCAGTACTTC
TRBJ1-2 . TRBV5-1 TRBD1 CASSLEGGDGYGYTF TGCGCCAGCAGCTTGGAAGGGGGCGACGGCTATGGCTACACCTTC
TRBJ2-7 . TRBV27 TRBD2 CASSLAGGTYEQYF TGTGCCAGCAGTTTAGCCGGGGGGACCTACGAGCAGTACTTC
TRBJ2-1 . TRBV7-8 TRBD2 CASSPTSGGPPGEQFF TGTGCCAGCAGCCCGACTAGCGGGGGGCCCCCCGGGGAGCAGTTCTTC